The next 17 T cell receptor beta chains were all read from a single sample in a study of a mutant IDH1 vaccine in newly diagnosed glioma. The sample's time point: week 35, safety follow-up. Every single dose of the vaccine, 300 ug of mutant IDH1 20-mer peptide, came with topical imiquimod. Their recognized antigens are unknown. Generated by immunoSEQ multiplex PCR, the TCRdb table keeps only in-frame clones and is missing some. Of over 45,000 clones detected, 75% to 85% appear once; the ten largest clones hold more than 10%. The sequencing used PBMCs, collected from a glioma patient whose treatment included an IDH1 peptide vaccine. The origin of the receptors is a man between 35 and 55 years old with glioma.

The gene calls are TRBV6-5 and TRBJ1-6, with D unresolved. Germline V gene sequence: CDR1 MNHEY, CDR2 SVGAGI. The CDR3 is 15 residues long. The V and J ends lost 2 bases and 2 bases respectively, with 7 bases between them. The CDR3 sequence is CASSYDGTYNSPLHF. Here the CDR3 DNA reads TGTGCCAGCAGTTACGACGGAACCTATAATTCACCCCTCCACTTT.

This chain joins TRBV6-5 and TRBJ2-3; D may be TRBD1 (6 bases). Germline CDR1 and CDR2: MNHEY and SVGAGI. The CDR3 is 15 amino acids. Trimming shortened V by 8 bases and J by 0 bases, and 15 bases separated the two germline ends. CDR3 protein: CASGLTGPSTDTQYF. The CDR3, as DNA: TGTGCCAGCGGCCTTACAGGGCCTAGCACAGATACGCAGTATTTT.

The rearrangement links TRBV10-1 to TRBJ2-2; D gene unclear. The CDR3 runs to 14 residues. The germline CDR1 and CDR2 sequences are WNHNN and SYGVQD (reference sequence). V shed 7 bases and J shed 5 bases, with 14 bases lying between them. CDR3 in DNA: TGCGCCAGCAAGGCCCCTGGGCTGACCGGGGAGCTGTTTTTT. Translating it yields CASKAPGLTGELFF.

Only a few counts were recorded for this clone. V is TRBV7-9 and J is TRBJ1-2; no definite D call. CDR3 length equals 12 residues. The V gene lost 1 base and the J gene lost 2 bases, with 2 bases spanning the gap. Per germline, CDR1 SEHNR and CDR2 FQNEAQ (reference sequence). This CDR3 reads CASSLDNYGYTF. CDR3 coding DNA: TGTGCCAGCAGCTTAGACAACTATGGCTACACCTTC. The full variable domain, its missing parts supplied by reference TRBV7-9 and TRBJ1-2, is DTGVSQNPRHKITKRGQNVTFRCDPISEHNRLYWYRQTLGQGPEFLTYFQNEAQLEKSRLLSDRFSAERPKGSFSTLEIQRTEQGDSAMYLCASSLDNYGYTFGSGTRLTVV.

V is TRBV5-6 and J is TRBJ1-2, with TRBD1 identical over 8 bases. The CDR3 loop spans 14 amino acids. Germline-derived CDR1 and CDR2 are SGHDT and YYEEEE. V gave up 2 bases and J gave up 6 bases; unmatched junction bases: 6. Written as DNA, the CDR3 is TGTGCCAGCAGCTTAGGACAGGGCATTGATGGCTACACCTTC. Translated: CASSLGQGIDGYTF.

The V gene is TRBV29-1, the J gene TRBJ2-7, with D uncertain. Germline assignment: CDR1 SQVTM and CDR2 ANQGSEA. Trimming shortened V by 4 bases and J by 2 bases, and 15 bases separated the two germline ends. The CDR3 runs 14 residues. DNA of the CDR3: TGCAGCGTTGTAGTCGATCCTCTAACCTACGAGCAGTACTTC. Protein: CSVVVDPLTYEQYF.

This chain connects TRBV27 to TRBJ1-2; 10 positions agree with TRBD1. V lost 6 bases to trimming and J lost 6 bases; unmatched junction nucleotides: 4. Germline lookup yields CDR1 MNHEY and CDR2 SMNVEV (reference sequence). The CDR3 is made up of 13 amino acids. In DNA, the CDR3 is TGTGCCAGCAGGGGACAGGGGTCGGATGGCTACACCTTC. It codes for CASRGQGSDGYTF.

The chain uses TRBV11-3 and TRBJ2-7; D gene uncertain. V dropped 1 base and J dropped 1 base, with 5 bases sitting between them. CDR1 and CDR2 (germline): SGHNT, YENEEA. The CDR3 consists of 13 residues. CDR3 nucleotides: TGTGCCAGCAGCTTAGGCCCGTCCTACGAGCAGTACTTC. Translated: CASSLGPSYEQYF.

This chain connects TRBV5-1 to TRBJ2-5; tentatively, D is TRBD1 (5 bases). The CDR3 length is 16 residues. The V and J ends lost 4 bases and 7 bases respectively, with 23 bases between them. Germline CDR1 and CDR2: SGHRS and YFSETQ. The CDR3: CASSNGPDTPRGTQYF. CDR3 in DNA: TGCGCCAGCAGCAATGGTCCGGACACCCCTCGCGGGACCCAGTACTTC. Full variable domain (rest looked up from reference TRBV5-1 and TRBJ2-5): KAGVTQTPRYLIKTRGQQVTLSCSPISGHRSVSWYQQTPGQGLQFLFEYFSETQRNKGNFPGRFSGRQFSNSRSEMNVSTLELGDSALYLCASSNGPDTPRGTQYFGPGTRLLVL.

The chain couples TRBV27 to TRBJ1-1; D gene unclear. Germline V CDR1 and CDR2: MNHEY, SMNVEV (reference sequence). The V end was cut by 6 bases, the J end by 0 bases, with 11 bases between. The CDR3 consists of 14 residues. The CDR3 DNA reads TGTGCCAGCAGCCGCATTAGCCTGAACACTGAAGCTTTCTTT. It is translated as CASSRISLNTEAFF.

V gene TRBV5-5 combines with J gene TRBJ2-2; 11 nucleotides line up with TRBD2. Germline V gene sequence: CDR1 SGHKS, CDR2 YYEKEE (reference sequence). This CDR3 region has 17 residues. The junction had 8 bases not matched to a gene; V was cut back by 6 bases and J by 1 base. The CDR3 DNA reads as TGTGCCAGCACCCTGCGGACTAGCGGGTGGAACACCGGGGAGCTGTTTTTT. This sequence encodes CASTLRTSGWNTGELFF. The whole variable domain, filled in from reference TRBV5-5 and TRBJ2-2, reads DAGVTQSPTHLIKTRGQQVTLRCSPISGHKSVSWYQQVLGQGPQFIFQYYEKEERGRGNFPDRFSARQFPNYSSELNVNALLLGDSALYLCASTLRTSGWNTGELFFGEGSRLTVL.

The CDR3 sequence: CAWRRQGGGTEAFF. The CDR3 DNA sequence: TGTGCCTGGAGAAGACAGGGCGGCGGCACTGAAGCTTTCTTT. The rearrangement uses TRBV30 and TRBJ1-1; 7 nucleotides agree with TRBD1. The CDR3 is 14 amino acids. Germline V gene lookup returns CDR1 GTSNPN and CDR2 SVGIG (reference sequence). The V gene end was trimmed by 3 bases and the J gene end by 4 bases; junction bases not matched to a gene: 8.

CDR3 DNA sequence: TGTGCCAGCAGTTCGCCCCCCAGTGAGCAGTTCTTC. Translated, it gives CASSSPPSEQFF. V and J are TRBV27 and TRBJ2-1; no clear D gene. Germline V lookup: CDR1 MNHEY, CDR2 SMNVEV (reference sequence). This CDR3 spans 12 amino acids. V lost 4 bases and J 9 bases, leaving 10 bases between the germline ends.

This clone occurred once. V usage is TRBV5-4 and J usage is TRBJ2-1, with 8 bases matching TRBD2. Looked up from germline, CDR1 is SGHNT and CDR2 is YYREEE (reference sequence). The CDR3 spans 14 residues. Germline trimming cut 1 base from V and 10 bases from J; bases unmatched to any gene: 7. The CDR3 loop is CASSLPGTSREQFF. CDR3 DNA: TGTGCCAGCAGCTTGCCCGGGACTAGTAGGGAGCAGTTCTTC.

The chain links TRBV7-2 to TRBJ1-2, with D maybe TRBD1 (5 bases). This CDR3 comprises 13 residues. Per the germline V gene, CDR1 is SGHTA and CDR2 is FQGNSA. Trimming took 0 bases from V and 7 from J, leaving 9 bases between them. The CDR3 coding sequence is TGTGCCAGCAGCTTAGCGGGGGGTGGTGGCTACACCTTC. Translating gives CASSLAGGGGYTF.

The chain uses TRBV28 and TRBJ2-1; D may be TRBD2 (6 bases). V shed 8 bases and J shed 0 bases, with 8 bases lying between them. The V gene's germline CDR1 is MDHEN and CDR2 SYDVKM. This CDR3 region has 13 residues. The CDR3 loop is CASLGSSYNEQFF. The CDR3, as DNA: TGTGCCAGCCTCGGGAGCTCCTACAATGAGCAGTTCTTC.

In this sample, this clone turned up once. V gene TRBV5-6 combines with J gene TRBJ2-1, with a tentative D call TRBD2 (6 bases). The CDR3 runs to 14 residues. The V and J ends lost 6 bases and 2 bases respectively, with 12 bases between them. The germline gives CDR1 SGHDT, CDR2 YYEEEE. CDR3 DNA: TGTGCCAGCATCGGCGGGGTAACCTACAATGAGCAGTTCTTC. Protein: CASIGGVTYNEQFF.